This T cell receptor beta chain was profiled in a study of cytomegalovirus exposure and HLA in healthy donors. In the study overall: An earlier analysis identified 100 million to 130 million unique TCR beta sequences in 150 million to 200 million T cells.

V trimming: 4 bases; J trimming: 3 bases; junction bases outside the gene matches: 5. The length of the CDR3 is 15 residues. The germline CDR1 and CDR2 sequences are SEHNR and FQNEAQ (reference sequence). Study observations and caveats: It was shown in a later analysis that HLA-associated TCR beta chains were more clonally expanded than other, equally common chains. Previously analyzed data showed that most TCR beta V segments were productive at a frequency of about 90% or about 30%.

The PCR contained 60 Vbeta and 13 Jbeta primers. The protocol was immunoSEQ multiplex PCR, while the TCRdb copy is restricted to in-frame clones and leaves out a portion. The sample holds around 31,000 clones. Remarks on this clone: Its specificity is not known.

The clonotype was recovered from a female donor in good health and CMV-seronegative. The genes are TRBV7-9 and TRBJ1-1, with 10 bases fitting TRBD1. The sequenced material came from PBMCs. In DNA form, the CDR3 reads TGTGCCAGCAGCTCCCCAGGACAGGGGGACACTGAAGCTTTCTTT. It encodes CASSSPGQGDTEAFF. The entire variable domain, with the rest obtained from reference TRBV7-9 and TRBJ1-1, is as follows: DTGVSQNPRHKITKRGQNVTFRCDPISEHNRLYWYRQTLGQGPEFLTYFQNEAQLEKSRLLSDRFSAERPKGSFSTLEIQRTEQGDSAMYLCASSSPGQGDTEAFFGQGTRLTVV.